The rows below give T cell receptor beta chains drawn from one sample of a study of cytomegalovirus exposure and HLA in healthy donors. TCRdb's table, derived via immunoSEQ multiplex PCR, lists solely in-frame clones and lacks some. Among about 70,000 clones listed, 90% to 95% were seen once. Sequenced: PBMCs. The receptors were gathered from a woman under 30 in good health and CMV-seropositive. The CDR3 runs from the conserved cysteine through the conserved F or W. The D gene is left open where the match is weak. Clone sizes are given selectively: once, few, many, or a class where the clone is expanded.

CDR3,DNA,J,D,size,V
CASSQGNGQTNYGYTF,TGCGCCAGCAGCCAAGGGAACGGACAGACAAACTATGGCTACACCTTC,TRBJ1-2,-,-,TRBV4-3
CASRTGGSSYEQYF,TGTGCCAGCAGGACAGGGGGGAGCTCCTACGAGCAGTACTTC,TRBJ2-7,TRBD1,-,TRBV6-6
CASSLNSLAGGSEQYF,TGCGCCAGCAGCTTGAATTCCCTAGCGGGGGGGAGCGAGCAGTACTTC,TRBJ2-7,TRBD2,-,TRBV5-1
CSVGDSGNTIYF,TGCAGCGTTGGGGACAGTGGAAACACCATATATTTT,TRBJ1-3,TRBD1,-,TRBV29-1
CASSPPAREGNGYTF,TGTGCCAGCTCACCACCGGCCAGGGAAGGAAATGGCTACACCTTC,TRBJ1-2,-,once,TRBV18
CASSLGPGRYGYTF,TGTGCCAGCAGCTTGGGTCCAGGGCGATACGGCTACACCTTC,TRBJ1-2,-,-,TRBV5-6
CASSFRQGGNYGYTF,TGCGCCAGCAGCTTCCGACAGGGGGGTAACTATGGCTACACCTTC,TRBJ1-2,TRBD1,-,TRBV5-1
CASSPKRDYNEQFF,TGCGCCAGCAGCCCCAAGCGGGACTACAATGAGCAGTTCTTC,TRBJ2-1,TRBD2,-,TRBV4-1
CASSLEEPSNTEAFF,TGTGCCAGCAGCTTGGAAGAGCCCTCGAACACTGAAGCTTTCTTT,TRBJ1-1,-,-,TRBV5-5
CASSLAGAGNTIYF,TGTGCCAGCAGCTTAGCGGGGGCTGGAAACACCATATATTTT,TRBJ1-3,-,-,TRBV11-2
CASSVAGGFDQPQHF,TGTGCCAGCAGCGTAGCGGGAGGGTTCGATCAGCCCCAGCATTTT,TRBJ1-5,-,-,TRBV9
CASISLSWSSYNEQFF,TGTGCCAGCATTTCCTTAAGCTGGAGCTCCTACAATGAGCAGTTCTTC,TRBJ2-1,-,-,TRBV27
CASSLTGTSVPGDTQYF,TGTGCCAGCAGCTTAACGGGGACTAGCGTCCCTGGGGATACGCAGTATTTT,TRBJ2-3,TRBD2,-,TRBV7-3
CASSQEPVPRTDTQYF,TGTGCCAGCAGCCAAGAACCAGTACCCAGAACAGATACGCAGTATTTT,TRBJ2-3,-,-,TRBV14
CASSTRQGGNGYTF,TGTGCCAGCAGTACCAGACAGGGGGGCAATGGCTACACCTTC,TRBJ1-2,TRBD1,-,TRBV6-1
CASSRGAGGAYYGYTF,TGTGCCAGCAGCCGGGGGGCAGGGGGCGCGTACTATGGCTACACCTTC,TRBJ1-2,TRBD1,-,TRBV11-3
CASEPQGAGTEAFF,TGTGCCAGCGAACCACAGGGGGCAGGCACTGAAGCTTTCTTT,TRBJ1-1,TRBD1,once,TRBV2
CASSPGTGRVNEQFF,TGCGCCAGCAGCCCCGGGACAGGGAGAGTCAATGAGCAGTTCTTC,TRBJ2-1,TRBD1,-,TRBV10-1
CASSTGGQGDPTTEAFF,TGTGCCAGCAGCACAGGTGGCCAGGGGGACCCTACCACTGAAGCTTTCTTT,TRBJ1-1,TRBD1,-,TRBV7-9
CASSVAGVDSPEGEQFF,TGTGCCAGCAGCGTAGCTGGGGTGGACAGCCCGGAAGGTGAGCAGTTCTTC,TRBJ2-1,-,-,TRBV9
CASSPVGQAYEQFF,TGTGCCAGCAGCCCAGTGGGACAAGCATATGAGCAGTTCTTC,TRBJ2-1,-,-,TRBV7-9
CASSFTAWADQANYGYTF,TGTGCCAGCAGCTTCACTGCCTGGGCAGACCAAGCTAACTATGGCTACACCTTC,TRBJ1-2,-,-,TRBV11-2
CASSLLTSGRISYEQYF,TGCGCCAGCAGCTTGTTGACTAGCGGGAGGATCTCCTACGAGCAGTACTTC,TRBJ2-7,TRBD2,once,TRBV5-1
CASSASGVSSYEQYF,TGTGCCAGCAGTGCTAGCGGGGTAAGCTCCTACGAGCAGTACTTC,TRBJ2-7,TRBD2,-,TRBV9
CASSHRYEQYF,TGTGCCAGTAGTCACAGGTACGAGCAGTACTTC,TRBJ2-7,-,many,TRBV19
CASRPQGLSTDTQYF,TGTGCCAGCAGGCCCCAGGGCCTTAGCACAGATACGCAGTATTTT,TRBJ2-3,-,-,TRBV25-1
CASSKVPRQGPSLNYGYTF,TGTGCCAGCAGCAAAGTCCCTCGACAGGGGCCGTCACTCAACTATGGCTACACCTTC,TRBJ1-2,-,-,TRBV21-1
CASSAEDRVVFF,TGTGCCAGCAGCGCTGAGGACAGGGTGGTGTTCTTC,TRBJ2-1,TRBD1,-,TRBV9
CARPTGGPYNEQFF,TGTGCCAGGCCCACGGGAGGACCATACAATGAGCAGTTCTTC,TRBJ2-1,TRBD2,-,TRBV9
CASSLEGGPFEAKNIQYF,TGTGCCAGCAGCTTAGAAGGGGGCCCGTTCGAAGCCAAAAACATTCAGTACTTC,TRBJ2-4,TRBD1,-,TRBV13
CASSESLLAGGRTDTQYF,TGTGCCAGCAGTGAATCCCTACTAGCGGGAGGACGCACAGATACGCAGTATTTT,TRBJ2-3,TRBD2,-,TRBV25-1
CAWSAGGTEAFF,TGTGCCTGGAGTGCAGGGGGCACTGAAGCTTTCTTT,TRBJ1-1,TRBD1,-,TRBV30
CASSTDFRQYF,TGTGCCAGTAGTACCGACTTCCGACAGTACTTC,TRBJ2-7,-,-,TRBV19
CASSLGGGKGYEQYF,TGTGCCAGCAGCTTAGGGGGGGGGAAAGGGTACGAGCAGTACTTC,TRBJ2-7,TRBD2,-,TRBV7-2
CASSLGTPGETQYF,TGTGCCAGCAGCTTAGGCACTCCGGGAGAGACCCAGTACTTC,TRBJ2-5,-,-,TRBV7-2
CASSLLARNEQFF,TGTGCCAGCAGTTTGTTAGCTCGCAATGAGCAGTTCTTC,TRBJ2-1,-,-,TRBV27
CASVSDSPYNEQFF,TGTGCCAGCGTCTCCGACAGTCCCTACAATGAGCAGTTCTTC,TRBJ2-1,-,-,TRBV27
CASSPDNDYEQYF,TGCGCCAGCAGCCCCGACAACGACTACGAGCAGTACTTC,TRBJ2-7,-,-,TRBV5-1
CASTTTGAAGANVLTF,TGTGCCAGCACCACAACAGGGGCGGCTGGGGCCAACGTCCTGACTTTC,TRBJ2-6,TRBD1,-,TRBV6-6
CASSQIADSTDTQYF,TGCGCCAGCAGCCAAATAGCGGATAGCACAGATACGCAGTATTTT,TRBJ2-3,-,-,TRBV4-1
CASSLASGKRQETQYF,TGTGCCAGCAGCTTAGCTAGCGGAAAACGACAAGAGACCCAGTACTTC,TRBJ2-5,-,-,TRBV7-9
CASSLGLAGINEQFF,TGTGCCAGCAGTTTGGGACTAGCGGGAATCAATGAGCAGTTCTTC,TRBJ2-1,TRBD2,-,TRBV27
CASSRVQGTGELFF,TGTGCCAGCAGTCGGGTCCAAGGTACCGGGGAGCTGTTTTTT,TRBJ2-2,-,-,TRBV2
CASRQEAFF,TGTGCCAGTAGACAGGAAGCTTTCTTT,TRBJ1-1,-,-,TRBV27
CASRGDSQETQYF,TGTGCCAGCAGGGGGGACTCCCAAGAGACCCAGTACTTC,TRBJ2-5,-,-,TRBV4-2
CASSLTSDQETQYF,TGTGCCAGCAGCTTAACATCAGATCAAGAGACCCAGTACTTC,TRBJ2-5,-,-,TRBV7-3
CASSGGEGSSYEQYF,TGTGCCAGCAGTGGGGGCGAAGGAAGCTCCTACGAGCAGTACTTC,TRBJ2-7,-,-,TRBV6-1
CATSSHVRSEDQPQHF,TGTGCCACCTCCTCCCACGTCCGCAGCGAAGATCAGCCCCAGCATTTT,TRBJ1-5,-,-,TRBV19
CASSLLAGGVGANVLTF,TGTGCCAGCAGCTTACTAGCGGGAGGAGTAGGGGCCAACGTCCTGACTTTC,TRBJ2-6,TRBD2,-,TRBV5-4
CASSVGANTGELFF,TGTGCCAGCAGCGTAGGAGCCAACACCGGGGAGCTGTTTTTT,TRBJ2-2,-,-,TRBV9